The 24 T cell receptor beta chains presented below share a single source sample, sequenced in a study of cytomegalovirus exposure and HLA in healthy donors. The PCR made use of 60 Vbeta and 13 Jbeta primers. Profiled with immunoSEQ multiplex PCR; TCRdb holds only in-frame clones, not every one. The data show some 110,000 clones, approximately 74% seen once. The sequencing input was PBMCs. The receptor set was obtained from a woman aged 50 to 65 in good health and CMV-seropositive.

This clone was seen a single time. The rearrangement uses TRBV18 and TRBJ2-7, with D tentatively TRBD1 (5 bases). The CDR3 is 15 amino acids. The germline V gene encodes CDR1 KGHSH and CDR2 LQKENI. Trimming cost V 2 bases and J 6 bases, with 17 bases left between them. In DNA form, the CDR3 reads TGTGCCAGCTCACCAGGGGCGGCCTCGATGGGCGAGCAGTACTTC. This translates into CASSPGAASMGEQYF.

The chain links TRBV10-3 to TRBJ2-1; 11 positions match TRBD2. The CDR3 extends over 16 amino acids. V was clipped by 6 bases and J by 4 bases; unmatched bases: 8. Germline V lookup: CDR1 ENHRY, CDR2 SYGVKD. In DNA, the CDR3 is TGTGCCATCAGCCGCGAGGGGACTAGCGGTTACAATGAGCAGTTCTTC. Translating it yields CAISREGTSGYNEQFF.

V usage is TRBV28 and J usage is TRBJ1-2; D possibly corresponds to TRBD1 (5 bases). V lost 3 bases and J 8 bases, leaving 19 bases between the germline ends. The CDR3 sequence is 15 residues long. In germline, CDR1 is MDHEN, CDR2 SYDVKM. In DNA form, the CDR3 reads TGTGCCAGCAGTTTCTGGGCAGGGCCAAGTAGGGGCTACACCTTC. Protein product: CASSFWAGPSRGYTF.

The chain carries TRBV6-1 and TRBJ1-5; 8 bases align to TRBD1. The CDR3 is 15 residues long. Looked up from germline, CDR1 is MNHNS and CDR2 is SASEGT. V was pared by 5 bases and J by 2 bases, with 5 bases of the junction left unmatched. The CDR3 DNA follows: TGTGCCAGCAGTCCCCCGACAGGGGGCAATCAGCCCCAGCATTTT. It specifies CASSPPTGGNQPQHF.

Only a few counts were recorded for this clone. This chain connects TRBV6-1 to TRBJ1-4, with TRBD1 matching 8 bases. V shed 5 bases and J 8 bases; nucleotides not matched to a gene: 7. The CDR3 is made up of 14 amino acids. CDR1 and CDR2 from the germline V gene are MNHNS and SASEGT. The CDR3 region is CASSTGGAREKLFF. Written as DNA, the CDR3 is TGTGCCAGCAGTACAGGGGGGGCCAGGGAAAAACTGTTTTTT.

The V and J genes are TRBV19 and TRBJ1-2, with D unresolved. V lost 3 bases and J 4 bases, leaving 6 bases between the germline ends. Germline CDR1 reads LNHDA; CDR2 reads SQIVND (reference sequence). The CDR3 loop spans 12 amino acids. The CDR3 reads CASSMSGYGYTF. CDR3 coding DNA: TGTGCCAGTAGTATGAGTGGCTATGGCTACACCTTC.

The gene calls are TRBV5-1 and TRBJ1-4, with a possible D match to TRBD1 (6 bases). There are 13 residues in the CDR3. V was shortened by 5 bases and J by 2 bases, with 7 bases between the two germline ends. Germline assignment: CDR1 SGHRS and CDR2 YFSETQ. DNA for the CDR3: TGCGCCAGCAGACAGGGTACTAATGAAAAACTGTTTTTT. Its translation is CASRQGTNEKLFF.

This chain joins TRBV11-2 and TRBJ1-5; tentative D call: TRBD1 (5 bases). Germline CDR1 SGHAT, CDR2 FQNNGV. CDR3 size: 18 residues. Trimming shortened V by 5 bases and J by 1 base, and 21 bases separated the two germline ends. The DNA for the CDR3 is TGTGCCAGCAGCCTCCTAGGGGTGGGTAGGGGAAGCAATCAGCCCCAGCATTTT. Its translation is CASSLLGVGRGSNQPQHF.

The V call is TRBV5-6, the J call TRBJ1-4; 8 bases are shared with TRBD1. V shed 4 bases and J 8 bases; nucleotides not matched to a gene: 7. The CDR3 loop spans 14 amino acids. Germline CDR1 SGHDT, CDR2 YYEEEE. CDR3 sequence: CASSLDRDREKLFF. Written as DNA, the CDR3 is TGTGCCAGCAGCCTGGACAGGGATAGGGAAAAACTGTTTTTT. Using reference TRBV5-6 and TRBJ1-4 for the parts outside the CDR3, the full variable domain is DAGVTQSPTHLIKTRGQQVTLRCSPKSGHDTVSWYQQALGQGPQFIFQYYEEEERQRGNFPDRFSGHQFPNYSSELNVNALLLGDSALYLCASSLDRDREKLFFGSGTQLSVL.

This clone turned up a few times. The rearrangement uses TRBV6-1 and TRBJ1-3; D ambiguous. Trimming took 6 bases from V and 8 from J, leaving 8 bases between them. This CDR3 has 11 amino acids. Germline loops: CDR1 MNHNS, CDR2 SASEGT. DNA for the CDR3: TGTGCCAGCAGAGCCTCGGACACCATATATTTT. It translates to CASRASDTIYF.

The genes are TRBV29-1 and TRBJ1-1; a possible D gene is TRBD1 (5 bases). Germline V gene data show CDR1 as SQVTM and CDR2 as ANQGSEA. The CDR3 sequence is 13 residues long. The CDR3: CSGAVLMNTEAFF. DNA for the CDR3: TGCAGTGGGGCAGTTCTCATGAACACTGAAGCTTTCTTT. Together with reference TRBV29-1 and TRBJ1-1, the CDR3 gives the full variable domain: SAVISQKPSRDICQRGTSLTIQCQVDSQVTMMFWYRQQPGQSLTLIATANQGSEATYESGFVIDKFPISRPNLTFSTLTVSNMSPEDSSIYLCSGAVLMNTEAFFGQGTRLTVV.

V and J are TRBV7-2 and TRBJ1-1, with D unresolved. CDR1 is SGHTA and CDR2 is FQGNSA in the germline V gene. V was trimmed by 5 bases and J by 2 bases, leaving 6 bases between them. The CDR3 runs to 12 residues. The CDR3, as DNA: TGTGCCAGCAGCCCAGTTAACACTGAAGCTTTCTTT. It specifies CASSPVNTEAFF.

The V gene is TRBV27, the J gene TRBJ2-7, with 11 bases that match TRBD1. The ends lost 4 bases at V and 3 bases at J; junction bases unmatched: 8. Germline CDR1 MNHEY, CDR2 SMNVEV (reference sequence). This CDR3 is built from 16 residues. The CDR3 nucleotides are TGTGCCAGCAGTTCCCCAACCGGGACAGGGGGCTACGAGCAGTACTTC. This encodes CASSSPTGTGGYEQYF.

The gene calls are TRBV7-9 and TRBJ2-3; TRBD2 is a possible D gene (6 bases). Germline lookup yields CDR1 SEHNR and CDR2 FQNEAQ (reference sequence). Trimming left V 5 bases short and J 3 bases short, with 12 bases between. The CDR3 totals 14 residues. CDR3 coding DNA: TGTGCCAGCAGCCAAACGGGGGTGACAGATACGCAGTATTTT. This codes for CASSQTGVTDTQYF.

The chain joins TRBV6-5 to TRBJ1-5, with 10 bases aligning to TRBD1. The CDR3 sequence is 14 residues long. CDR1 is MNHEY, CDR2 SVGAGI, per germline. After removal of 6 bases from V and 8 bases from J, the junction contained 7 bases not matched to a gene. CDR3 loop: CASRGQGLGEPQHF. The CDR3 bases are TGTGCCAGCAGGGGACAGGGGCTAGGGGAGCCCCAGCATTTT.

Points on this clone: One end of the junction does not line up with germline, which may come from a read error. The gene calls are TRBV7-9 and TRBJ1-1; D may be TRBD1 (6 bases). This CDR3 is built from 12 residues. Germline V gene lookup returns CDR1 SEHNR and CDR2 FQNEAQ (reference sequence). The CDR3 loop is CSSNRENTEAFF. The DNA of the CDR3 is TGTTCCAGCAACAGGGAGAACACTGAAGCTTTCTTT.

The V call is TRBV15, the J call TRBJ2-5, with 7 bases fitting TRBD1. CDR1 and CDR2 from the germline V gene are LNHNV and YYDKDF (reference sequence). V lost 1 base to trimming and J lost 1 base; unmatched junction nucleotides: 12. The CDR3 has 18 amino acids. The CDR3 here is CATSRARQGDLFQETQYF. The CDR3 nucleotides are TGTGCCACCAGCAGAGCGAGACAGGGAGACCTATTCCAAGAGACCCAGTACTTC.

The chain employs TRBV7-2 and TRBJ1-1; D is uncertain. In germline, CDR1 is SGHTA, CDR2 FQGNSA. The CDR3 has 12 residues. Deletions cut 5 bases from V and 5 bases from J, with 9 bases between. The CDR3 protein is CASSLLTTEAFF. The DNA of the CDR3 is TGTGCCAGCAGCCTGCTGACAACTGAAGCTTTCTTT.

V usage is TRBV6-1 and J usage is TRBJ2-5; no firm D call. The J call is doubtful: the DNA matches TRBJ2-7 better. The CDR3 consists of 13 residues. CDR1 and CDR2 (germline): MNHNS, SASEGT. The CDR3 reads CASSTDISYEQYF. The CDR3 nucleotides are TGTGCCAGCAGCACAGATATTTCCTACGAGCAGTACTTC.

CDR3 sequence (DNA): TGTGCCAGCAGCCCTAGACTCCGGACATCCTACGAGCAGTACTTC. Protein product: CASSPRLRTSYEQYF. J is TRBJ2-7 and V is TRBV5-8, with D perhaps TRBD1 (5 bases). Trimming took off 4 bases at V and 1 base at J, with 15 bases between the two ends. The CDR3 covers 15 residues. In germline, CDR1 is SGHTS, CDR2 YDEGEE.

V is TRBV10-3 and J is TRBJ1-2, with D hard to call. This CDR3 region has 17 residues. Germline V gene data show CDR1 as ENHRY and CDR2 as SYGVKD. V was pared by 3 bases and J by 0 bases, with 17 bases between. CDR3 nucleotide sequence: TGTGCCATCAGTGACGGACTTGTCATCGGGACTAACTATGGCTACACCTTC. Translation gives CAISDGLVIGTNYGYTF.

This sequence joins TRBV6-5 and TRBJ1-1, with 9 nucleotides matching TRBD1. V trimming: 7 bases; J trimming: 0 bases; junction bases outside the gene matches: 6. The CDR3 loop spans 15 amino acids. Germline V gene lookup returns CDR1 MNHEY and CDR2 SVGAGI. CDR3 in amino acids: CASTNTGGLNTEAFF. For the CDR3, the DNA is TGTGCCAGCACTAATACAGGGGGCTTGAACACTGAAGCTTTCTTT.

V usage is TRBV15 and J usage is TRBJ1-2; 9 bases match TRBD1. V shed 2 bases, J shed 3 bases, and the junction held 10 bases outside the gene matches. This CDR3 spans 17 amino acids. Germline V gene lookup returns CDR1 LNHNV and CDR2 YYDKDF (reference sequence). The CDR3 DNA follows: TGTGCCACCAGCAGATCTATCCGGACAGGGGCCGACTATGGCTACACCTTC. Residues: CATSRSIRTGADYGYTF.

The chain is built from TRBV27 and TRBJ1-5, with D tentatively TRBD1 (5 bases). The germline gives CDR1 MNHEY, CDR2 SMNVEV (reference sequence). This CDR3 is 15 amino acids long. The ends were cut back, 4 bases at V and 2 bases at J, with 12 bases in the middle. This CDR3 is CASSSRGEGNQPQHF. The CDR3 bases are TGTGCCAGCAGTTCTCGGGGGGAGGGCAATCAGCCCCAGCATTTT.